These 3 T cell receptor beta chains share one sample of origin, sequenced in a study of beta chain features in type 1 diabetes. The investigators reverse transcribed all of the isolated RNA, so they sequenced expressed TCRB transcripts. Profiled with immunoSEQ multiplex PCR; TCRdb holds only in-frame clones, not every one. The sample carries roughly 310,000 clones, approximately 9.9% recorded once. Sequencing input: naive CD4+ T cells from blood. The receptors here all came from a woman aged 25-40 years in good health.

The chain recombines TRBV15 with TRBJ2-2; TRBD2 aligns across 9 bases. Unmatched junction bases numbered 8, after V lost 0 bases and J lost 6 bases. The CDR3 contains 17 residues. Germline V gene data show CDR1 as LNHNV and CDR2 as YYDKDF (reference sequence). The CDR3 bases are TGTGCCACCAGCAGAGAGGTGATAGCGGGAGAGGCCGGGGAGCTGTTTTTT. Protein product: CATSREVIAGEAGELFF.

This chain uses TRBV19 with TRBJ2-1; TRBD2 matches at 11 bases. After removal of 4 bases from V and 0 bases from J, the junction contained 5 bases not matched to a gene. Germline V CDR1 and CDR2: LNHDA, SQIVND (reference sequence). CDR3 length: 17 amino acids. The CDR3 spells CASSKLAGDSSYNEQFF. The CDR3 nucleotides are TGTGCCAGTAGTAAACTAGCGGGAGATAGCTCCTACAATGAGCAGTTCTTC.

The chain joins TRBV27 to TRBJ2-2; unclear D gene. Germline lookup yields CDR1 MNHEY and CDR2 SMNVEV (reference sequence). This CDR3 has 13 residues. V lost 6 bases and J 6 bases, leaving 11 bases between the germline ends. CDR3 nucleotide sequence: TGTGCCAGCAGGCTGCGCGAGGCCGGGGAGCTGTTTTTT. Its protein product is CASRLREAGELFF.